Sequencing of this T cell receptor beta chain was carried out in a study of shared clonotypes between healthy human individuals. Sequencing was performed with immunoSEQ multiplex PCR; in TCRdb, only in-frame clones are kept and a portion is missing. The sample comprises some 1 million clones, about 77% of which are singletons, and around 1.4% rests with the top ten. All donors were Caucasian adults living in Nashville, Tennessee. CD45RA+ naive and CD45RA-negative memory subsets were separated from CD4+ cells. For this clone: Other nucleotide sequences in the sample specify the same CDR3.

The CDR3 extends over 16 amino acids. J gave up 1 base and V 0 bases, and 4 bases lay outside the gene matches. Germline CDR1 LGHNA, CDR2 YSLEER. The clonotype was recovered from a man younger than 30 in good health. The sequenced sample was memory CD4+ T cells sorted from blood. Subset described: CD45RA-negative fraction. The chain has TRBV4-3 and TRBJ2-3; TRBD1 matches at 7 bases. CDR3 sequence (DNA): TGCGCCAGCAGCCAAGATTGGGACAGAGGCACAGATACGCAGTATTTT. Translated: CASSQDWDRGTDTQYF.